The following is a TCR beta chain sequence with its context. Its antigen is as yet unknown. Profiling of TCR beta VDJ combinations and CDR3 sequences used genomic DNA as template. One entry per CDR3 protein, called by TCRdb with MiXCR from the reads. The sample gives around 160,000 distinct CDR3 sequences, around half of which show up once; about 2.8% is in the top ten. There are 12 residues in the CDR3. V shed 0 bases and J shed 4 bases, with 2 bases lying between them. Per germline, CDR1 MNHEY and CDR2 SMNVEV (reference sequence). This sample is part of a study of CD8+CD57+ T cells in acquired aplastic anemia. General study points: In CD8+ cells, Simpson's diversity showed no significant difference between patients and controls. Under 35 was the count of CD8+ CDR3 sequences that patients shared with controls.

Sequencing was done on patients that had shown CD8+CD57+ cell expansion by flow cytometry. Severe acquired aplastic anemia was present in every patient. The material sequenced was sorted CD4+, CD8+, or CD8+CD57+ T cells (not recorded which) from PBMCs. This clonotype was obtained from a human donor with aplastic anemia. The V call is TRBV27, the J call TRBJ2-3, with D hard to call. CDR3 DNA: TGTGCCAGCAGTTTATCCGCAGATACGCAGTATTTT. It translates to CASSLSADTQYF.